Listed here are 21 T cell receptor beta chains from one sample, sequenced in a study of low-dose radiotherapy and immunotherapy resistance in tumors. Time point specified: after trial treatment. Treatment noted: LDRT plus nivolumab, ipilimumab, low-dose cyclophosphamide and aspirin (RACIN trial). Gene-specific TRAV and TRBV primers were used for first-strand cDNA, covering alpha and beta chains. TCR amplification involved about 21 PCR cycles with a constant-region primer and V-primer adapter. TCRdb processed the reads anew with MiXCR; each CDR3 protein has one entry. The sample includes 40,000 or so distinct CDR3 sequences, more than 20% of them seen just once. The sample was PBMCs, taken after low-dose radiotherapy plus immunotherapy. The receptors originated from a female donor with ovarian cancer.

In its sample, this clonotype was seen many times. The chain links TRBV9 to TRBJ2-7; maybe TRBD2 (7 bases). Germline CDR1 reads SGDLS; CDR2 reads YYNGEE. The CDR3 spans 15 residues. Trimming took off 4 bases at V and 3 bases at J, with 17 bases between the two ends. The CDR3 loop reads CASSPWGGSIYEQYF. In nucleotides, the CDR3 is TGTGCCAGCAGCCCTTGGGGGGGCTCCATCTACGAGCAGTACTTC.

The chain couples TRBV9 to TRBJ1-1; D not certain. This CDR3 has 14 amino acids. The V and J ends lost 4 bases and 6 bases respectively, with 16 bases between them. Germline lookup yields CDR1 SGDLS and CDR2 YYNGEE. The CDR3 is CASSPLGGSAEAFF. The CDR3 bases are TGTGCCAGCAGCCCCTTGGGAGGGTCGGCTGAAGCTTTCTTT.

This clonotype was recorded many times. The chain has TRBV20-1 and TRBJ2-1; D ambiguous. The CDR3 contains 11 residues. Trimming shortened V by 2 bases and J by 10 bases, and 9 bases separated the two germline ends. The V gene's germline CDR1 is DFQATT and CDR2 SNEGSKA (reference sequence). CDR3 region: CSARTSDEQFF. Written as DNA, the CDR3 is TGCAGTGCTAGAACGAGTGACGAGCAGTTCTTC.

This clonotype has at least ten counts. V usage is TRBV3-1 and J usage is TRBJ2-7, with D possibly being TRBD1 or TRBD2 (5 bases each). The germline V gene encodes CDR1 LGHDT and CDR2 YNNKEL (reference sequence). The CDR3 sequence is 14 residues long. Trimming pared 3 bases from V and 10 bases from J, leaving 19 bases between. CDR3 amino acids: CASSQQTRVGAQYF. In DNA form, the CDR3 reads TGTGCCAGCAGCCAGCAAACGAGGGTTGGGGCTCAGTACTTC.

This clonotype was observed many times. The chain has TRBV13 and TRBJ1-1; a weak D match, TRBD1 (5 bases). Trimming took 2 bases from V and 6 from J, leaving 10 bases between them. The CDR3 has 13 amino acids. Germline assignment: CDR1 PRHDT and CDR2 FYEKMQ (reference sequence). CDR3 bases: TGTGCCAGCAGCTTACTGCAGGGTTCTGAAGCTTTCTTT. It translates to CASSLLQGSEAFF.

By its share, this clonotype is medium-sized. V and J are TRBV10-3 and TRBJ1-6; TRBD1 aligns across 9 bases. The CDR3 sequence is 15 residues long. The junction had 8 bases not matched to a gene; V was cut back by 5 bases and J by 9 bases. Per germline, CDR1 ENHRY and CDR2 SYGVKD. The CDR3 DNA reads TGTGCCATCAGTCCCGGGGACAGGGTCACTTCACCCCTCCACTTT. This translates into CAISPGDRVTSPLHF.

This clonotype was seen many times. The chain carries TRBV14 and TRBJ2-7; D might be TRBD1 or TRBD2, each matching 5 bases. CDR3 length equals 13 residues. Trimming pared 9 bases from V and 0 bases from J, leaving 12 bases between. The germline CDR1 and CDR2 sequences are SGHDN and FVKESK. The CDR3 bases are TGTGCCAGTGGGACGGTGAGCTCCTACGAGCAGTACTTC. Encoded protein: CASGTVSSYEQYF.

This clonotype was detected ten times or more. In DNA form, the CDR3 reads TGTGCCAGCATAAGGGTGGGCTCCTACGAGCAGTACTTC. Protein: CASIRVGSYEQYF. The chain combines TRBV11-2 with TRBJ2-7; D gene unclear. The CDR3 covers 13 residues. Trimming pared 7 bases from V and 0 bases from J, leaving 10 bases between. Germline CDR1 SGHAT, CDR2 FQNNGV.

This clonotype was seen at least ten times. V usage is TRBV28 and J usage is TRBJ2-5, with TRBD1 as a possible D gene (5 bases). Germline V gene sequence: CDR1 MDHEN, CDR2 SYDVKM. V lost 5 bases and J lost 4, with 17 bases in between. This CDR3 has 15 amino acids. The CDR3, as DNA: TGTGCCAGCAGTGTGCCTGGGGCCACACGAGAGACCCAGTACTTC. Its translation: CASSVPGATRETQYF. Full variable domain (rest looked up from reference TRBV28 and TRBJ2-5): DVKVTQSSRYLVKRTGEKVFLECVQDMDHENMFWYRQDPGLGLRLIYFSYDVKMKEKGDIPEGYSVSREKKERFSLILESASTNQTSMYLCASSVPGATRETQYFGPGTRLLVL.

The chain joins TRBV29-1 to TRBJ2-3; 11 nucleotides agree with TRBD1. This CDR3 is 15 amino acids long. Trimming cost V 3 bases and J 2 bases; bases outside gene matches: 4. Germline V gives CDR1 SQVTM, CDR2 ANQGSEA. Here the CDR3 DNA reads TGCAGCGTTGATTCGGACAGGGGGCCCACAGATACGCAGTATTTT. Protein product: CSVDSDRGPTDTQYF.

This clonotype appeared many times. The chain carries TRBV2 and TRBJ1-5; D gene uncertain. Trimming cost V 7 bases and J 4 bases, with 17 bases left between them. Per the germline V gene, CDR1 is SNHLY and CDR2 is FYNNEI. CDR3 length: 15 amino acids. The CDR3 sequence is CASKPAGEPNQPQHF. The CDR3 nucleotides read TGTGCCAGCAAACCCGCCGGGGAACCGAATCAGCCCCAGCATTTT.

This chain connects TRBV5-5 to TRBJ2-2; D is tentatively TRBD1 or TRBD2 (5 bases each). Germline V gene lookup returns CDR1 SGHKS and CDR2 YYEKEE (reference sequence). Deletions cut 4 bases from V and 0 bases from J, with 13 bases between. The CDR3 has 16 amino acids. This chain's CDR3 is CASSLGHGANTGELFF. CDR3 coding DNA: TGTGCCAGCAGCCTAGGACACGGGGCGAACACCGGGGAGCTGTTTTTT.

This clonotype was recorded at least ten times. The gene calls are TRBV18 and TRBJ2-2, with D perhaps TRBD1 (5 bases). With 2 bases removed from V and 4 bases from J, the gap between germline ends came to 11 bases. Germline CDR1 is KGHSH and CDR2 is LQKENI. The CDR3 spans 15 residues. The CDR3 reads CASSPSRVGTGELFF. CDR3 in DNA: TGTGCCAGCTCACCAAGCAGGGTTGGCACCGGGGAGCTGTTTTTT.

This clonotype was detected ten times or more. This chain connects TRBV5-4 to TRBJ1-2; unclear D gene. With 4 bases removed from V and 6 bases from J, the gap between germline ends came to 16 bases. Looked up from germline, CDR1 is SGHNT and CDR2 is YYREEE (reference sequence). The CDR3 spans 14 residues. The CDR3 coding sequence is TGTGCCAGCAGCCGCGCCGGAAGGTTCCATGGCTACACCTTC. This encodes CASSRAGRFHGYTF.

There are many counts of this clonotype. The genes are TRBV7-8 and TRBJ2-3, with 11 bases matching TRBD2. The V and J ends lost 0 bases and 6 bases, in that order; junction bases with no gene match: 2. CDR1 and CDR2 (germline): SGHVS, FQNEAQ. The CDR3 is made up of 15 amino acids. The CDR3 DNA reads as TGTGCCAGCAGCTTAGCTAGCGGGGGGGGGGATACGCAGTATTTT. Residues: CASSLASGGGDTQYF.

V is TRBV18 and J is TRBJ2-2; no reliable D call. CDR1 is KGHSH and CDR2 is LQKENI in the germline V gene. The CDR3 extends over 15 amino acids. V was clipped by 3 bases and J by 1 base, with 9 bases between them. This chain's CDR3 is CASSPLAGNTGELFF. The CDR3 bases are TGTGCCAGCTCACCGTTGGCCGGGAACACCGGGGAGCTGTTTTTT.

Judged by abundance, this clonotype is medium-sized. The chain couples TRBV5-4 to TRBJ2-1; 12 nucleotides match TRBD2. Germline V CDR1 and CDR2: SGHNT, YYREEE (reference sequence). The CDR3 has 15 residues. The trim removed 3 bases at V and 2 bases at J, leaving 0 bases unmatched. CDR3 amino acids: CASSSSGGAYNEQFF. The CDR3 region has the DNA TGTGCCAGCAGCTCTAGCGGGGGGGCCTACAATGAGCAGTTCTTC.

There are many counts of this clonotype. This sequence joins TRBV21-1 and TRBJ1-2. TRBV21-1 is shown as a pseudogene. The CDR3 has 16 amino acids. The CDR3 region has the DNA TGTGCCAGCAGCAAAGCGGCGGGGTTTCGTGGCTATGGCTACACCTTC. It translates to CASSKAAGFRGYGYTF.

The sample holds many counts of this clonotype. This chain uses TRBV2 with TRBJ1-2, with D possibly matching TRBD1 (5 bases). The V end was cut by 2 bases, the J end by 6 bases, with 10 bases between. Germline V gene data show CDR1 as SNHLY and CDR2 as FYNNEI. CDR3 length: 13 amino acids. CDR3 in amino acids: CASSERWGNGYTF. The CDR3 bases are TGTGCCAGCAGTGAAAGGTGGGGGAATGGCTACACCTTC.

By its share, this clonotype is medium-sized (0.01 to 0.1%). The V call is TRBV5-1, the J call TRBJ2-6; D is possibly TRBD1 (6 bases). This CDR3 contains 19 residues. Germline loops: CDR1 SGHRS, CDR2 YFSETQ. V was clipped by 5 bases and J by 0 bases, with 21 bases between them. The CDR3 DNA is TGCGCCAGCAGTCGTCAAACAGGGCCTCCGAGCTCTGGGGCCAACGTCCTGACTTTC. Translated: CASSRQTGPPSSGANVLTF.

This clonotype was seen many times. The chain is built from TRBV24-1 and TRBJ2-3; D ambiguous. V was pared by 4 bases and J by 2 bases, with 6 bases between. Per germline, CDR1 KGHDR and CDR2 SFDVKD. The CDR3 sequence is 13 residues long. CDR3 amino acids: CATSDYFTDTQYF. CDR3 DNA sequence: TGTGCCACCAGTGACTACTTCACAGATACGCAGTATTTT.